This T cell receptor beta chain emerged from a study of shared clonotypes between healthy human individuals. Overall study results and limits: Among donors, clonotype sharing was expected to be affected by sequencing depth.

Notes on this clone: Its antigen is unidentified.

Genomic DNA for unsorted samples, which was extracted with the QIAamp DNA Blood Mini kit, came from about 90 million PBMCs. The CDR3 has 14 amino acids. V was cut by 7 bases and J by 0 bases, with 12 bases left in between. The germline CDR1 and CDR2 sequences are SNHLY and FYNNEI. Per the original data handling: Junction-only sequences without quality scores were provided by ImmunoSEQ, so filtering was different. TCRdb keeps only in-frame clones here, not all; method: immunoSEQ multiplex PCR. Clone size and the V and J calls come from that table; the DNA yielded D and trimming. The sample contains fewer than 600,000 clones, about four fifths of which appear only once.

The chain has TRBV2 and TRBJ2-5; no firm D call. Sequenced input: PBMCs. The receptor was derived from a woman in her forties in good health. Some clones in this sample may be carry-over from other donors' samples. The CDR3 protein is CASNIDQYQETQYF. The CDR3 bases are TGTGCCAGCAATATAGATCAGTACCAAGAGACCCAGTACTTC.